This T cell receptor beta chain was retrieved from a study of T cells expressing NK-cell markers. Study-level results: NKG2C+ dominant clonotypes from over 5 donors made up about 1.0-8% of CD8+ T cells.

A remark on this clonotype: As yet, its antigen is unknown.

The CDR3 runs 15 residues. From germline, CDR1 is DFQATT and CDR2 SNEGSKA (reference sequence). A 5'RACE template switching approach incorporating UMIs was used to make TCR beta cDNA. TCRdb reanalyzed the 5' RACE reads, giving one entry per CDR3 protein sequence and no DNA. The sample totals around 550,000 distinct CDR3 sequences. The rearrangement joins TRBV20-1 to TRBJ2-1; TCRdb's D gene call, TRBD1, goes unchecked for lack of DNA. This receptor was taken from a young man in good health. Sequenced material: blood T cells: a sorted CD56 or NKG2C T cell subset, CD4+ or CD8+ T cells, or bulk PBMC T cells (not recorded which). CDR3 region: CSARGGAGGLNEQFF.